The 13 T cell receptor beta chains listed next were all sequenced from one sample in a study of blood T cell repertoires in COVID-19. The method was immunoSEQ multiplex PCR; TCRdb's version includes in-frame clones alone and lacks a portion of them. The sample lists roughly 460,000 clones, roughly 89% occurring once. Source material: peripheral blood. The receptors were gathered from a man in his late teens or twenties with COVID-19, enrolled during active disease.

The CDR3 bases are TGTGCCAGCAGCTATGTAGAGTACGAGCAGTACTTC. It yields the protein CASSYVEYEQYF. The gene calls are TRBV7-2 and TRBJ2-7; no definite D call. The germline V and J ends were trimmed by 4 bases and 4 bases, with 8 bases remaining between them. Germline assignment: CDR1 SGHTA and CDR2 FQGNSA. This CDR3 comprises 12 residues.

In DNA, the CDR3 is TGTGCCAGCAGCAACAGGGGGCTCCCAGGAGAGACCCAGTACTTC. Translated: CASSNRGLPGETQYF. The V and J genes are TRBV11-3 and TRBJ2-5; 9 bases map to TRBD1. Germline CDR1 is SGHNT and CDR2 is YENEEA. The V gene end was trimmed by 5 bases and the J gene end by 4 bases; junction bases not matched to a gene: 8. The CDR3 contains 15 residues.

The rearrangement joins TRBV4-1 to TRBJ2-3; 7 bases match TRBD1. The ends lost 3 bases at V and 3 bases at J; junction bases unmatched: 6. The CDR3 sequence is 15 residues long. The germline V gene encodes CDR1 MGHRA and CDR2 YSYEKL. The CDR3 coding sequence is TGCGCCAGCAGCCAGACAGGGTTAGAGACAGATACGCAGTATTTT. Translation: CASSQTGLETDTQYF.

J is TRBJ2-5 and V is TRBV2, with 9 bases matching TRBD1. Trimming took 6 bases from V and 2 from J; bases not matched to a gene: 7. The CDR3 covers 15 residues. The germline V gene has CDR1 SNHLY and CDR2 FYNNEI. The CDR3 sequence: CASRGGTGRQETQYF. CDR3 nucleotides: TGTGCCAGCAGAGGAGGGACAGGGCGGCAAGAGACCCAGTACTTC.

This chain links TRBV5-4 with TRBJ2-7, with 12 nucleotides matching TRBD2. This CDR3 is 15 amino acids long. Germline CDR1 SGHNT, CDR2 YYREEE (reference sequence). Trimming removed 3 bases from V and 3 bases from J; junction bases left unmatched: 4. The DNA for the CDR3 is TGTGCCAGCAGCTCCGGACTAGCGGGATACTACGAGCAGTACTTC. Translated: CASSSGLAGYYEQYF. The full variable domain, rest sourced from reference TRBV5-4 and TRBJ2-7, is ETGVTQSPTHLIKTRGQQVTLRCSSQSGHNTVSWYQQALGQGPQFIFQYYREEENGRGNFPPRFSGLQFPNYSSELNVNALELDDSALYLCASSSGLAGYYEQYFGPGTRLTVT.

In nucleotides, the CDR3 is TGTGCCAGCAGCCCGGAGGGGACAGGGTCCTTTATGAGTGGCTACACCTTC. Its protein is CASSPEGTGSFMSGYTF. The V and J genes are TRBV5-5 and TRBJ1-2; 9 nucleotides match TRBD1. J lost 7 bases, V lost 4 bases, and 17 bases had no gene match. CDR3 length: 17 residues. CDR1 and CDR2 from the germline V gene are SGHKS and YYEKEE (reference sequence).

V usage is TRBV3-1 (or the pseudogene TRBV3-2) and J usage is TRBJ1-2; D unresolved. CDR1 and CDR2 (germline): LGHDT, YNNKEL (reference sequence). V lost 4 bases and J lost 0, with 3 bases in between. CDR3 size: 12 residues. The CDR3 sequence: CASSRANYGYTF. Here the CDR3 DNA reads TGTGCCAGCAGCCGAGCTAACTATGGCTACACCTTC.

The chain combines TRBV27 with TRBJ1-6; D may be TRBD1 (5 bases). The CDR3 is made up of 15 amino acids. Trimming cost V 8 bases and J 9 bases, with 20 bases left between them. Germline values: CDR1 MNHEY, CDR2 SMNVEV (reference sequence). The CDR3 loop reads CASSRIVQGGSPLHF. CDR3 coding DNA: TGTGCCAGCTCAAGAATAGTGCAGGGTGGTTCACCCCTCCACTTT.

The CDR3, as DNA: TGTGCCAGCACCCCGAACGATGAAAGGGACATCACAAGCAATCAGCCCCAGCATTTT. Translation: CASTPNDERDITSNQPQHF. The chain has TRBV21-1 and TRBJ1-5; the D segment call TRBD1 is taken from the table without a DNA check. TRBV21-1 is a pseudogene segment. The CDR3 covers 19 residues.

This sequence joins TRBV24-1 and TRBJ2-5, with D hard to call. Trimming left V 2 bases short and J 7 bases short, with 7 bases between. The CDR3 runs to 12 residues. Germline assignment: CDR1 KGHDR and CDR2 SFDVKD. CDR3 loop: CATSDSSVTQYF. In DNA, the CDR3 is TGTGCCACCAGTGATTCTTCCGTGACCCAGTACTTC.

The rearrangement joins TRBV27 to TRBJ2-5; no reliable D call. This CDR3 contains 9 residues. Per germline, CDR1 MNHEY and CDR2 SMNVEV (reference sequence). The ends were cut back, 11 bases at V and 2 bases at J, with 3 bases in the middle. CDR3 nucleotides: TGTGCCTCACAAGAGACCCAGTACTTC. Amino acid sequence: CASQETQYF.

The V gene is TRBV2, the J gene TRBJ2-7; D perhaps matches TRBD1 (6 bases). The V and J ends lost 11 bases and 5 bases respectively, with 19 bases between them. Germline loops: CDR1 SNHLY, CDR2 FYNNEI. There are 13 residues in the CDR3. The CDR3 loop is CASLPRGLNEQYF. CDR3 DNA: TGTGCCTCCCTCCCCAGGGGCTTGAACGAGCAGTACTTC.

This sequence joins TRBV11-2 and TRBJ2-7; 7 bases fit TRBD2. CDR1 is SGHAT and CDR2 is FQNNGV in the germline V gene. The V gene end was trimmed by 1 base and the J gene end by 0 bases; junction bases not matched to a gene: 6. The CDR3 covers 16 residues. CDR3 loop: CASSLGRRELSYEQYF. DNA for the CDR3: TGTGCCAGCAGCTTAGGACGGCGGGAGCTCTCCTACGAGCAGTACTTC. Together with reference TRBV11-2 and TRBJ2-7, the CDR3 gives the full variable domain: EAGVAQSPRYKIIEKRQSVAFWCNPISGHATLYWYQQILGQGPKLLIQFQNNGVVDDSQLPKDRFSAERLKGVDSTLKIQPAKLEDSAVYLCASSLGRRELSYEQYFGPGTRLTVT.